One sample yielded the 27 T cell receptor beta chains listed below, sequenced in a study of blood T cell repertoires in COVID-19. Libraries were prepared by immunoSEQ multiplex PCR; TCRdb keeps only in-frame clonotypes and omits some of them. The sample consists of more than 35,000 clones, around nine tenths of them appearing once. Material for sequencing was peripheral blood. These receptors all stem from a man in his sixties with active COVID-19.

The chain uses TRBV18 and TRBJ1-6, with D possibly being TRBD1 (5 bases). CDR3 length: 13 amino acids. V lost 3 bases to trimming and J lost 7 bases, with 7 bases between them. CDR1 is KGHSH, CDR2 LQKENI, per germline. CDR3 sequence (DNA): TGTGCCAGCTCACCGGGGGGGAATTCACCCCTCCACTTT. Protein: CASSPGGNSPLHF.

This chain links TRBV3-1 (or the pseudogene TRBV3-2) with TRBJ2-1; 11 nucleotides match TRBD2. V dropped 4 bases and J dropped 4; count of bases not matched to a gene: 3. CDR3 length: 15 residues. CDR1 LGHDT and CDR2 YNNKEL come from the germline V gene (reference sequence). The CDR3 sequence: CASSPGTSGYNEQFF. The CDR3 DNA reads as TGTGCCAGCAGCCCCGGGACTAGCGGTTACAATGAGCAGTTCTTC.

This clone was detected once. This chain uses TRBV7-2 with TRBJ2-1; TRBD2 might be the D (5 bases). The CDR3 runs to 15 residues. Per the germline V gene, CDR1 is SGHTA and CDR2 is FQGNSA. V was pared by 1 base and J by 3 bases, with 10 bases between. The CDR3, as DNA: TGTGCCAGCAGCTTAGTTTTCGGGGACTACAATGAGCAGTTCTTC. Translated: CASSLVFGDYNEQFF.

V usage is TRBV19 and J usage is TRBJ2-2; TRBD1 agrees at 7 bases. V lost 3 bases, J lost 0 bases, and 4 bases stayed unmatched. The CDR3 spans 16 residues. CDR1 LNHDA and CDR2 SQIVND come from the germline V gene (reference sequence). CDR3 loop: CASSILGTANTGELFF. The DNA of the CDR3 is TGTGCCAGTAGTATCCTCGGGACAGCGAACACCGGGGAGCTGTTTTTT.

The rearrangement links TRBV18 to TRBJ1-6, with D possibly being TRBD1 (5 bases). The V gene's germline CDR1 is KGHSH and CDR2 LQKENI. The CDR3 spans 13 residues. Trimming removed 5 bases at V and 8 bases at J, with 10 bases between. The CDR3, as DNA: TGTGCCAGCTCAACCACCAGGGATTCACCCCTCCACTTT. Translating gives CASSTTRDSPLHF.

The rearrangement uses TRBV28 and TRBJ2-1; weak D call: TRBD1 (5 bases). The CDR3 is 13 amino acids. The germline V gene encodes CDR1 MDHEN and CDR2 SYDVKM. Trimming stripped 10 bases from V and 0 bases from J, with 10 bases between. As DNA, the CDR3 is TGTGCCACCCGACAGAGCTCCTACAATGAGCAGTTCTTC. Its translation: CATRQSSYNEQFF.

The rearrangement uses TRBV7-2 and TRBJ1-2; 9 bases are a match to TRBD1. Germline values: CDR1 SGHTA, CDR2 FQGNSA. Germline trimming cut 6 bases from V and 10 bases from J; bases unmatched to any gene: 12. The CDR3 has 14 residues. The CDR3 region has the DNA TGTGCCAGCAGGAGAACAGGGGGCGTAGAAGACTACACCTTC. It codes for CASRRTGGVEDYTF.

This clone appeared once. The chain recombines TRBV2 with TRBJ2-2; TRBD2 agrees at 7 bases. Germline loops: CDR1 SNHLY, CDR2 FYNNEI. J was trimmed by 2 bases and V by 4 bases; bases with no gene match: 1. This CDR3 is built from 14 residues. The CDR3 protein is CASSGGGNTGELFF. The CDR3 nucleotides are TGTGCCAGCAGTGGCGGGGGAAACACCGGGGAGCTGTTTTTT.

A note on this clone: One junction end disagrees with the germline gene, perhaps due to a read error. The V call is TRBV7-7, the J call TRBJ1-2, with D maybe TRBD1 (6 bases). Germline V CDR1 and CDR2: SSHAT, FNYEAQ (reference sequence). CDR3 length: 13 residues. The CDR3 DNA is TGTGCTAGCAGCCCAGGGGATAGGTATGGCTACACCTTC. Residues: CASSPGDRYGYTF. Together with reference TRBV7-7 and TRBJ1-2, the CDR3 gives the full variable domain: GAGVSQSPRYKVTKRGQDVTLRCDPISSHATLYWYQQALGQGPEFLTYFNYEAQPDKSGLPSDRFSAERPEGSISTLTIQRTEQRDSAMYRCASSPGDRYGYTFGSGTRLTVV.

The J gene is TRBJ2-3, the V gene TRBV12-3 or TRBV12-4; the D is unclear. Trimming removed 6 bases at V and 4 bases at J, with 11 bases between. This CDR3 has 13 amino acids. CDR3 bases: TGTGCCAGCAGGACTGAGAGAGCAGATACGCAGTATTTT. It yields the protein CASRTERADTQYF.

The CDR3 nucleotides are TGCGCCAGCAGCTTGGGGACAGGGGGCGCCGAGCAGTACTTC. This gives the protein CASSLGTGGAEQYF. V is TRBV5-1 and J is TRBJ2-7, with 11 nucleotides matching TRBD1. Germline V gene lookup returns CDR1 SGHRS and CDR2 YFSETQ. J gave up 6 bases and V 0 bases, and 2 bases lay outside the gene matches. The CDR3 has 14 residues. Looking up the rest from reference TRBV5-1 and TRBJ2-7 gives the full variable domain: KAGVTQTPRYLIKTRGQQVTLSCSPISGHRSVSWYQQTPGQGLQFLFEYFSETQRNKGNFPGRFSGRQFSNSRSEMNVSTLELGDSALYLCASSLGTGGAEQYFGPGTRLTVT.

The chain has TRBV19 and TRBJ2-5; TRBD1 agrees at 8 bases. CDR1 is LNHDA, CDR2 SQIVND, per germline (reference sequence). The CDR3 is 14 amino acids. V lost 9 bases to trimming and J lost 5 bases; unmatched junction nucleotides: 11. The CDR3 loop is CASMDRASRETQYF. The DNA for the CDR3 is TGTGCCAGCATGGACAGGGCTTCGCGGGAGACCCAGTACTTC.

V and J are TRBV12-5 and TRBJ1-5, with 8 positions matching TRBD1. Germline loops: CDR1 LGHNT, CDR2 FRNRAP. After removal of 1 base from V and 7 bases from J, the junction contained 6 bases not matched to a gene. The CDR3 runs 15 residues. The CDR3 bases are TGTGCTAGTGGTTTGGGCCAGGGGGCCGGGCAGCCCCAGCATTTT. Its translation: CASGLGQGAGQPQHF.

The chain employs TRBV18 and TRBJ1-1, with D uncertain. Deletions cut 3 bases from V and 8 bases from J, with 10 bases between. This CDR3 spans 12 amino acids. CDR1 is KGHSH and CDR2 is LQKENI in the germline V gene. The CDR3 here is CASSPDTEEAFF. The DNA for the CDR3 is TGTGCCAGCTCACCCGATACAGAGGAAGCTTTCTTT. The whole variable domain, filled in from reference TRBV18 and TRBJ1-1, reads NAGVMQNPRHLVRRRGQEARLRCSPMKGHSHVYWYRQLPEEGLKFMVYLQKENIIDESGMPKERFSAEFPKEGPSILRIQQVVRGDSAAYFCASSPDTEEAFFGQGTRLTVV.

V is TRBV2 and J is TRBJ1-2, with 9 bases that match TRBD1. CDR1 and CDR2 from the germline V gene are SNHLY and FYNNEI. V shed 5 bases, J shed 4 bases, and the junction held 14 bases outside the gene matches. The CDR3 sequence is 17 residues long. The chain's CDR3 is CASSPILGTGKSYGYTF. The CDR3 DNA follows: TGTGCCAGCAGTCCTATTTTAGGGACAGGGAAAAGCTATGGCTACACCTTC.

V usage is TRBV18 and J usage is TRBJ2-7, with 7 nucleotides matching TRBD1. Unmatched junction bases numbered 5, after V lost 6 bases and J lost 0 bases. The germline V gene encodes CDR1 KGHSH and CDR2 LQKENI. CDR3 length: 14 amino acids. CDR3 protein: CASSQDRNSYEQYF. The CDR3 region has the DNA TGTGCCAGCTCGCAGGACAGGAACTCCTACGAGCAGTACTTC. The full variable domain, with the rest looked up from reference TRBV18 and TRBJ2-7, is NAGVMQNPRHLVRRRGQEARLRCSPMKGHSHVYWYRQLPEEGLKFMVYLQKENIIDESGMPKERFSAEFPKEGPSILRIQQVVRGDSAAYFCASSQDRNSYEQYFGPGTRLTVT.

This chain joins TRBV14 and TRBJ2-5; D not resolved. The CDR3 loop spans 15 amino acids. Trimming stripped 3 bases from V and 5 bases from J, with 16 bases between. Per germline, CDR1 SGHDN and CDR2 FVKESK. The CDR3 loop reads CASSHSTLARETQYF. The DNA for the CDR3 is TGTGCCAGCAGCCATTCCACCCTTGCCAGGGAGACCCAGTACTTC.

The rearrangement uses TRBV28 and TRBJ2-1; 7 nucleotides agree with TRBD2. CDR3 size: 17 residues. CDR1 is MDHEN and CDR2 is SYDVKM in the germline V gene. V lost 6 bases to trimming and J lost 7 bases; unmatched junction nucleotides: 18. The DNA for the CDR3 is TGTGCCAGCAGCCTTATCCCCTCTAGCGGTCCTGAGAATGAGCAGTTCTTC. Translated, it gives CASSLIPSSGPENEQFF.

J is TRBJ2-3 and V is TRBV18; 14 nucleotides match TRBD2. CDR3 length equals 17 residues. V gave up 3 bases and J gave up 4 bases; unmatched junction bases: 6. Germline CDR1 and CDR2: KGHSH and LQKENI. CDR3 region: CASSPWGTSGSADTQYF. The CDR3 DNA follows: TGTGCCAGCTCACCTTGGGGGACTAGCGGGAGCGCAGATACGCAGTATTTT.

The CDR3 reads CASSQVAGGSYNEQFF. Here the CDR3 DNA reads TGCGCCAGCAGCCAAGTGGCGGGAGGGAGCTACAATGAGCAGTTCTTC. This rearrangement joins TRBV4-1 to TRBJ2-1, with 9 bases lining up with TRBD2. V was clipped by 1 base and J by 3 bases; unmatched bases: 4. Germline CDR1 is MGHRA and CDR2 is YSYEKL. The CDR3 contains 16 residues.

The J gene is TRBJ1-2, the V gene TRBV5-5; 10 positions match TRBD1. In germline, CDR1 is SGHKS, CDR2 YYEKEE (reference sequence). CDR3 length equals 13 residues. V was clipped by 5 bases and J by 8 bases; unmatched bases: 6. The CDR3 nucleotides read TGTGCCAGCAGAGAGGGGACAGGGGTGGGCTACACCTTC. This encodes CASREGTGVGYTF.

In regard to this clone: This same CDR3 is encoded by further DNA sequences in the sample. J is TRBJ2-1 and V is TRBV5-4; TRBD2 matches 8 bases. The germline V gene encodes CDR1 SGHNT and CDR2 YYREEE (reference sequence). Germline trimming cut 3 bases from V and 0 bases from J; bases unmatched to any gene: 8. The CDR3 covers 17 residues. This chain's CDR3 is CASSSLTSASSYNEQFF. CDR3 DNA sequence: TGTGCCAGCAGCTCCCTGACTAGCGCGAGCTCCTACAATGAGCAGTTCTTC. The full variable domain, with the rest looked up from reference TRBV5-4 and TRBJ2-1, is ETGVTQSPTHLIKTRGQQVTLRCSSQSGHNTVSWYQQALGQGPQFIFQYYREEENGRGNFPPRFSGLQFPNYSSELNVNALELDDSALYLCASSSLTSASSYNEQFFGPGTRLTVL.

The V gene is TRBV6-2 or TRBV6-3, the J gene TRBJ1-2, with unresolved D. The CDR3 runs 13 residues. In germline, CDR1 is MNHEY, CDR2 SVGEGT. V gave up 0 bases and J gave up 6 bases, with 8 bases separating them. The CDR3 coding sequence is TGTGCCAGCAGTTACTCGAACCAGAATGGCTACACCTTC. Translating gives CASSYSNQNGYTF.

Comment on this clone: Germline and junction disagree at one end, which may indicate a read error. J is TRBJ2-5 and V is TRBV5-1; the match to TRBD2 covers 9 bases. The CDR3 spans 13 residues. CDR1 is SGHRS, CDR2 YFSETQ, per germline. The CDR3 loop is CASRLAGEETQYF. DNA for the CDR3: TGCGCCAGCCGCTTAGCGGGAGAAGAGACCCAGTACTTC.

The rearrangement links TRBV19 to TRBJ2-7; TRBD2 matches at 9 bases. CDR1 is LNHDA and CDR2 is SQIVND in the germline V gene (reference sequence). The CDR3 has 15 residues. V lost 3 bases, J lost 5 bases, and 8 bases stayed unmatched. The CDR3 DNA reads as TGTGCCAGTAGTATGGCGGCGGGAGGGCCCCACGAGCAGTACTTC. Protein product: CASSMAAGGPHEQYF.

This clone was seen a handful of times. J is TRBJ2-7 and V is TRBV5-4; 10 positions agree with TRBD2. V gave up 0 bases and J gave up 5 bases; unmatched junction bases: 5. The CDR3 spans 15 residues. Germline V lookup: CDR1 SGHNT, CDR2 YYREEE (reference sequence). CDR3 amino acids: CASSLDLAGDHEQYF. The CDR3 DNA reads TGTGCCAGCAGCTTGGATCTAGCGGGAGATCACGAGCAGTACTTC.

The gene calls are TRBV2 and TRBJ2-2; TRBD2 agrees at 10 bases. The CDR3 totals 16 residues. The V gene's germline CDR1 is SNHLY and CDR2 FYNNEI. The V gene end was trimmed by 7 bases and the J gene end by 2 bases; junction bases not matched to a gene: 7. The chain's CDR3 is CASTGSGRANTGELFF. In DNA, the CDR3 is TGTGCCAGCACGGGAAGCGGGAGGGCCAACACCGGGGAGCTGTTTTTT.